The 27 T cell receptor beta chains below come from one sample, sequenced in a study of cytomegalovirus exposure and HLA in healthy donors. The data were produced by immunoSEQ multiplex PCR, yet TCRdb's version contains in-frame clones alone and is incomplete. The sample has some 220,000 clones, under 95% seen once; the top ten hold approximately 1%. The sequenced sample was PBMCs. Every receptor here comes from a woman aged 18-35 years in good health and CMV-seronegative.

The rearrangement joins TRBV5-6 to TRBJ1-2; the match to TRBD1 covers 12 bases. This CDR3 comprises 17 residues. Germline lookup yields CDR1 SGHDT and CDR2 YYEEEE. V lost 4 bases, J lost 4 bases, and 11 bases stayed unmatched. CDR3 amino acids: CASSPRDRGLSSYGYTF. CDR3 nucleotides: TGTGCCAGCAGCCCTCGGGACAGGGGGCTCTCATCCTATGGCTACACCTTC.

Only a few counts were recorded for this clone. The chain couples TRBV10-1 to TRBJ1-1; D gene ambiguous. V lost 2 bases and J lost 4, with 8 bases in between. The CDR3 is 13 amino acids. Looked up from germline, CDR1 is WNHNN and CDR2 is SYGVQD (reference sequence). The CDR3 is CASSEVWSTEAFF. The CDR3 DNA follows: TGCGCCAGCAGTGAGGTTTGGAGCACTGAAGCTTTCTTT.

J is TRBJ2-3 and V is TRBV29-1; D is uncertain. CDR1 is SQVTM and CDR2 is ANQGSEA in the germline V gene. The CDR3 runs to 13 residues. Trimming shortened V by 4 bases and J by 2 bases, and 10 bases separated the two germline ends. The CDR3 region is CSVGGGNTDTQYF. The DNA for the CDR3 is TGCAGCGTTGGAGGCGGAAACACAGATACGCAGTATTTT.

The CDR3 loop reads CASSTMTGEAFF. In nucleotides, the CDR3 is TGCGCCAGCAGTACCATGACAGGAGAAGCTTTCTTT. The chain carries TRBV10-1 and TRBJ1-1, with D maybe TRBD1 (6 bases). V lost 5 bases to trimming and J lost 8 bases, with 12 bases between them. This CDR3 has 12 amino acids. Germline CDR1 is WNHNN and CDR2 is SYGVQD (reference sequence).

V and J are TRBV7-9 and TRBJ2-7; TRBD1 matches at 7 bases. The CDR3 totals 15 residues. The ends lost 4 bases at V and 2 bases at J; junction bases unmatched: 8. Germline CDR1 and CDR2: SEHNR and FQNEAQ (reference sequence). This chain's CDR3 is CASSSIRDRTYEQYF. The CDR3 region has the DNA TGTGCCAGCAGCTCCATCCGGGACAGAACCTACGAGCAGTACTTC.

V usage is TRBV19 and J usage is TRBJ1-2, with TRBD1 matching 8 bases. Per germline, CDR1 LNHDA and CDR2 SQIVND (reference sequence). The CDR3 totals 15 residues. V lost 6 bases and J lost 4; bases outside the gene matches: 10. CDR3 region: CASRITGGLGYGYTF. DNA of the CDR3: TGTGCCAGTAGGATCACAGGGGGATTGGGCTATGGCTACACCTTC.

The rearrangement links TRBV29-1 to TRBJ2-1; the match to TRBD2 covers 8 bases. Germline V CDR1 and CDR2: SQVTM, ANQGSEA. The J segment lost 3 bases and the V segment lost 2 bases, leaving 3 bases of the junction unmatched. The CDR3 covers 14 residues. This CDR3 is CSVESGGNYNEQFF. DNA of the CDR3: TGCAGCGTTGAAAGCGGGGGAAACTACAATGAGCAGTTCTTC.

The CDR3 DNA reads TGTGCCAGCTCCGGGCTCAGGGGGCTTCACACTGAAGCTTTCTTT. Translated, it gives CASSGLRGLHTEAFF. The chain uses TRBV18 and TRBJ1-1; 8 bases agree with TRBD1. The length of the CDR3 is 15 residues. CDR1 is KGHSH and CDR2 is LQKENI in the germline V gene. V dropped 6 bases and J dropped 3; count of bases not matched to a gene: 9.

This chain links TRBV5-1 with TRBJ2-7; the D gene is possibly TRBD1 (5 bases). Trimming removed 0 bases from V and 5 bases from J, with 15 bases in between. The CDR3 has 15 amino acids. Per the germline V gene, CDR1 is SGHRS and CDR2 is YFSETQ. CDR3 residues: CASSLAGNGLDEQYF. In DNA form, the CDR3 reads TGCGCCAGCAGCTTGGCAGGGAATGGATTGGACGAGCAGTACTTC. The full variable domain, rest sourced from reference TRBV5-1 and TRBJ2-7, is KAGVTQTPRYLIKTRGQQVTLSCSPISGHRSVSWYQQTPGQGLQFLFEYFSETQRNKGNFPGRFSGRQFSNSRSEMNVSTLELGDSALYLCASSLAGNGLDEQYFGPGTRLTVT.

The chain recombines TRBV27 with TRBJ2-1; 9 bases match TRBD2. The CDR3 totals 14 residues. V was clipped by 11 bases and J by 0 bases; unmatched bases: 5. Germline V CDR1 and CDR2: MNHEY, SMNVEV (reference sequence). The CDR3 bases are TGTGCCGGGCGGGAGGGACGCTCCTACAATGAGCAGTTCTTC. Its protein product is CAGREGRSYNEQFF.

In nucleotides, the CDR3 is TGTGCCAGCAGCCAAGATTCTCCGGGGGAGCTGTTTTTT. It yields the protein CASSQDSPGELFF. V gene TRBV14 combines with J gene TRBJ2-2, with unresolved D. Trimming shortened V by 0 bases and J by 8 bases, and 7 bases separated the two germline ends. Germline assignment: CDR1 SGHDN and CDR2 FVKESK. CDR3 length equals 13 residues.

This clone has only a few counts. The chain recombines TRBV7-2 with TRBJ2-1; 9 bases are shared with TRBD2. The V segment lost 5 bases and the J segment 4 bases; nucleotides outside the gene matches: 6. CDR1 is SGHTA, CDR2 FQGNSA, per germline. The CDR3 covers 15 residues. The CDR3 here is CASSLTSGPYNEQFF. The CDR3 DNA reads TGTGCCAGCAGCCTCACTAGCGGGCCTTACAATGAGCAGTTCTTC.

The V and J genes are TRBV7-9 and TRBJ2-1; D remains ambiguous. Deletions cut 5 bases from V and 7 bases from J, with 12 bases between. Germline V gene data show CDR1 as SEHNR and CDR2 as FQNEAQ (reference sequence). The CDR3 consists of 13 residues. The CDR3 protein is CASSPPFANEQFF. For the CDR3, the DNA is TGTGCCAGCAGCCCCCCATTTGCGAATGAGCAGTTCTTC.

The gene calls are TRBV5-1 and TRBJ1-1; TRBD1 is a possible D gene (5 bases). The CDR3 runs to 16 residues. Germline V gene sequence: CDR1 SGHRS, CDR2 YFSETQ. V shed 5 bases and J shed 3 bases, with 20 bases lying between them. CDR3 amino acids: CASRPDGGGGYTEAFF. DNA for the CDR3: TGCGCCAGCAGACCTGACGGGGGAGGAGGGTACACTGAAGCTTTCTTT.

The gene calls are TRBV7-9 and TRBJ2-2, with 13 bases identical to TRBD2. This CDR3 is 16 amino acids long. The V gene end was trimmed by 3 bases and the J gene end by 7 bases; junction bases not matched to a gene: 5. The germline V gene has CDR1 SEHNR and CDR2 FQNEAQ (reference sequence). Here the CDR3 reads CASSFGLAGAGGELFF. The CDR3 nucleotides are TGTGCCAGCAGCTTCGGACTAGCGGGAGCGGGCGGGGAGCTGTTTTTT.

The rearrangement links TRBV6-5 to TRBJ2-6; 7 nucleotides agree with TRBD2. This CDR3 is built from 15 residues. V was pared by 5 bases and J by 4 bases, with 5 bases of the junction left unmatched. Germline CDR1 is MNHEY and CDR2 is SVGAGI. CDR3 sequence reads: CASSPTGGGANVLTF. For the CDR3, the DNA is TGTGCCAGCAGTCCCACGGGGGGAGGGGCCAACGTCCTGACTTTC.

The rearrangement links TRBV15 to TRBJ2-7; 10 positions agree with TRBD2. CDR3 length equals 15 residues. Germline trimming cut 5 bases from V and 3 bases from J; bases unmatched to any gene: 7. Germline V gene sequence: CDR1 LNHNV, CDR2 YYDKDF (reference sequence). The CDR3, as DNA: TGTGCCACCAGCGAGAATAGCGGGGGGTTCTACGAGCAGTACTTC. Translating it yields CATSENSGGFYEQYF.

The V call is TRBV2, the J call TRBJ2-4; 7 bases line up with TRBD2. CDR1 and CDR2 (germline): SNHLY, FYNNEI. V was pared by 11 bases and J by 0 bases, with 4 bases of the junction left unmatched. The CDR3 loop spans 13 amino acids. CDR3 bases: TGTGCCGCCCAGCGGGAAGCCAAAAACATTCAGTACTTC. Translated: CAAQREAKNIQYF.

The chain has TRBV7-6 and TRBJ2-1, with 10 bases aligning to TRBD2. This CDR3 contains 18 residues. V gave up 1 base and J gave up 1 base; unmatched junction bases: 7. CDR1 and CDR2 from the germline V gene are SGHVS and FNYEAQ. The DNA of the CDR3 is TGTGCCAGCAGCTTAGGGGGGTTACTAGCGGGATCCTACAATGAGCAGTTCTTC. Its protein is CASSLGGLLAGSYNEQFF.

V is TRBV5-1 and J is TRBJ1-1; D gene ambiguous. Germline loops: CDR1 SGHRS, CDR2 YFSETQ. This CDR3 contains 14 residues. The V end lost 1 base, the J end lost 4 bases, and 11 bases lay between the germline ends. CDR3 protein: CASSLKDAGTEAFF. The CDR3 DNA is TGCGCCAGCAGCTTGAAGGATGCGGGCACTGAAGCTTTCTTT.

This clone is a singleton in its sample. J is TRBJ1-6 and V is TRBV19; D remains unclear. Trimming removed 5 bases from V and 7 bases from J, with 15 bases in between. The CDR3 totals 15 residues. Per germline, CDR1 LNHDA and CDR2 SQIVND (reference sequence). DNA of the CDR3: TGTGCCAGTAGTGTCACTCAGGATAACAATTCACCCCTCCACTTT. The encoded protein is CASSVTQDNNSPLHF.

This rearrangement joins TRBV9 to TRBJ2-7; D perhaps matches TRBD1 (6 bases). Looked up from germline, CDR1 is SGDLS and CDR2 is YYNGEE. This CDR3 is 12 amino acids long. Trimming took off 4 bases at V and 5 bases at J, with 10 bases between the two ends. The CDR3 loop reads CASSQGFNEQYF. CDR3 nucleotide sequence: TGTGCCAGCAGCCAGGGGTTCAACGAGCAGTACTTC.

This chain connects TRBV10-3 to TRBJ2-3; 8 positions agree with TRBD2. This CDR3 spans 16 amino acids. V lost 6 bases to trimming and J lost 1 base; unmatched junction nucleotides: 9. Germline V gene sequence: CDR1 ENHRY, CDR2 SYGVKD. The CDR3 protein is CAIRSEAGDGTDTQYF. DNA for the CDR3: TGTGCCATCAGATCGGAAGCGGGAGATGGCACAGATACGCAGTATTTT.

The genes are TRBV6-5 and TRBJ2-7, with D hard to call. The CDR3 has 12 residues. Trimming left V 7 bases short and J 0 bases short, with 7 bases between. CDR1 is MNHEY and CDR2 is SVGAGI in the germline V gene. The CDR3 loop is CASIWSSYEQYF. CDR3 DNA: TGTGCCAGCATTTGGAGCTCCTACGAGCAGTACTTC.

The chain uses TRBV15 and TRBJ2-7, with 12 bases aligning to TRBD1. The germline gives CDR1 LNHNV, CDR2 YYDKDF (reference sequence). J lost 5 bases, V lost 3 bases, and 5 bases had no gene match. The CDR3 covers 15 residues. CDR3 protein: CATSRGQGARNEQYF. In DNA form, the CDR3 reads TGTGCCACCAGCAGGGGACAGGGGGCGCGAAACGAGCAGTACTTC. Looking up the rest from reference TRBV15 and TRBJ2-7 gives the full variable domain: DAMVIQNPRYQVTQFGKPVTLSCSQTLNHNVMYWYQQKSSQAPKLLFHYYDKDFNNEADTPDNFQSRRPNTSFCFLDIRSPGLGDTAMYLCATSRGQGARNEQYFGPGTRLTVT.

This clone was seen ten or more times. V and J are TRBV6-1 and TRBJ1-2; a weak D match, TRBD1 (5 bases). V was pared by 6 bases and J by 4 bases, with 15 bases between. Germline V CDR1 and CDR2: MNHNS, SASEGT. The CDR3 has 14 amino acids. The CDR3 spells CASSREDTSYGYTF. DNA of the CDR3: TGTGCCAGCAGCCGCGAGGACACAAGCTATGGCTACACCTTC.

This chain links TRBV28 with TRBJ1-1; possible D gene TRBD1, 5 bases. Germline lookup yields CDR1 MDHEN and CDR2 SYDVKM. The CDR3 runs to 12 residues. V was cut by 8 bases and J by 4 bases, with 11 bases left in between. In DNA, the CDR3 is TGTGCCAGCCTACAGGAAGTCACTGAAGCTTTCTTT. Translation: CASLQEVTEAFF.